This T cell receptor (beta chain) was recovered during a study of T-cell reconstitution after alpha-beta-depleted transplantation in children. Study results and caveats: One year post-transplant, T-cell counts and diversity were largely derived from T cells produced anew. Where some patients showed high TCRbeta diversity at day 60, it came from recipient T cells and thymic progenitors that had survived. Several hundred expanded graft clones reportedly gave rise to the alpha-beta T cells present about two months after transplant.

The CDR3 covers 13 residues. The V gene lost 3 bases and the J gene lost 0 bases, with 7 bases spanning the gap. Germline V gene lookup returns CDR1 DFQATT and CDR2 SNEGSKA (reference sequence). A TCRbeta library incorporating unique molecular identifiers was prepared. TCRdb called the PCR reads again in MiXCR, with one record for every CDR3 protein. The sample has about 200,000 distinct CDR3 sequences, about 7% seen once. Regarding this clonotype: Its specificity is unknown.

This sequence joins TRBV20-1 and TRBJ2-3; the D is unclear. The clonotype originates from a boy aged 2-9 years with acute lymphoblastic leukemia, due to receive a stem cell transplant. Here the sequenced sample was PBMCs, taken before TCRalphabeta/CD19-depleted stem cell transplant. CDR3: CSASWTSTDTQYF. The CDR3 DNA reads TGCAGTGCTAGTTGGACCAGCACAGATACGCAGTATTTT.